The present T cell receptor (beta chain) was sequenced within a study of blood T cell repertoires in COVID-19. As for the study in general: The cDNA or gDNA used as material had been derived from T cells, B-cell-depleted T cells, or PBMCs.

Original data processing: The authors estimated nucleated cell counts from reference gene primer amplification. Data came from immunoSEQ multiplex PCR; TCRdb stores just in-frame clones and leaves some out. V, J and clone size derive from that table, while D and trimming were established from the DNA sequence. The repertoire has some 300,000 clones, approximately 90% of them found once; the top ten carry approximately 8.8%. Which cohort a participant joined came from the clinical history participants gave. J was trimmed by 0 bases and V by 5 bases; bases with no gene match: 7. The CDR3 covers 17 residues. The germline V gene has CDR1 SGHAT and CDR2 FQNNGV.

Sequencing was performed on PBMCs or T cells enriched from blood (not recorded which). This clonotype was obtained from a woman in her thirties or forties who had recovered from COVID-19. The chain carries TRBV11-2 and TRBJ2-7; 13 nucleotides match TRBD2. CDR3 coding DNA: TGTGCCAGCAGCCTTAGACTAGCGGGGGGTCTCTCCTACGAGCAGTACTTC. This encodes CASSLRLAGGLSYEQYF.